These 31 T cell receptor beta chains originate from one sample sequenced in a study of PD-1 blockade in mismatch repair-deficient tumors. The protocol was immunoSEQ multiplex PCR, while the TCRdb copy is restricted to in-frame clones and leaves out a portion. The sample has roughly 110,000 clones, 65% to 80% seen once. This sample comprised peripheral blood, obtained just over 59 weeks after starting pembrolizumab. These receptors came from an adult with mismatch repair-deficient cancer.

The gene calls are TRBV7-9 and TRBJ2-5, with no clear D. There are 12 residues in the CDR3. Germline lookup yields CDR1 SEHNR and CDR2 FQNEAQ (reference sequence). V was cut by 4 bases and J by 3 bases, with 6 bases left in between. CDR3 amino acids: CASSSQKETQYF. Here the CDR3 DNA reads TGTGCCAGCAGCTCGCAAAAAGAGACCCAGTACTTC.

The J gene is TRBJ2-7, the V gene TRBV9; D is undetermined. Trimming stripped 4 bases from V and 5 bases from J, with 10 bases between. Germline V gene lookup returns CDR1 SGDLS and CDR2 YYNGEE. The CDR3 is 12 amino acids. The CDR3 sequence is CASSLLGNEQYF. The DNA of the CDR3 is TGTGCCAGCAGCCTATTAGGAAACGAGCAGTACTTC.

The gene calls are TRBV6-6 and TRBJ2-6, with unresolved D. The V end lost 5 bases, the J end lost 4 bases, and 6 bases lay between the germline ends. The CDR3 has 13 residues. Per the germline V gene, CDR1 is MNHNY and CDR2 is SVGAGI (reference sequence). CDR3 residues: CASSLTGANVLTF. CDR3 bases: TGTGCCAGCAGTCTCACCGGGGCCAACGTCCTGACTTTC.

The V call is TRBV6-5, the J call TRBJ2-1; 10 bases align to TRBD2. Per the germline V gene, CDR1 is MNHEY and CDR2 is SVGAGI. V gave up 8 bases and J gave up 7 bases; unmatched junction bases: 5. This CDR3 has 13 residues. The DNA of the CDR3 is TGTGCCAGCTTTCGGACTAGCGGAAATGAGCAGTTCTTC. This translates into CASFRTSGNEQFF.

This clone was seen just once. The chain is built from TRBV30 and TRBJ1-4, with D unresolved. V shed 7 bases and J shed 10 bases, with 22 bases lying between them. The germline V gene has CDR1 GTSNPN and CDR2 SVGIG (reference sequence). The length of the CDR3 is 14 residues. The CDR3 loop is CAFGGPVGSGKLFF. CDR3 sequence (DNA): TGTGCCTTCGGCGGGCCGGTCGGGTCTGGAAAACTGTTTTTT.

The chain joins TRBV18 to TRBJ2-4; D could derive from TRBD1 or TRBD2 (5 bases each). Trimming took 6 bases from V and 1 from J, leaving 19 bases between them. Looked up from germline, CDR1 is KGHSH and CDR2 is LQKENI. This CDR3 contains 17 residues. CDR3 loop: CASSPGMREGAKNIQYF. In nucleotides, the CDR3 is TGTGCCAGCTCCCCAGGGATGAGGGAAGGTGCCAAAAACATTCAGTACTTC.

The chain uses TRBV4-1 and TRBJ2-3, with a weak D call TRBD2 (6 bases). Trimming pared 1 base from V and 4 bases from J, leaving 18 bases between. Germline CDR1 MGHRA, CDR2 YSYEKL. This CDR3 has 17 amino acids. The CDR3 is CASSQGTTGPRADTQYF. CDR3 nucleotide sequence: TGCGCCAGCAGCCAAGGGACTACGGGACCCCGCGCAGATACGCAGTATTTT.

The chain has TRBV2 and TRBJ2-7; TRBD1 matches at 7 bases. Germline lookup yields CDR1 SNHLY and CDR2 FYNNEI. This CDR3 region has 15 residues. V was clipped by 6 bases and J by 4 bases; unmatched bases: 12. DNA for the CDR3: TGTGCCAGCAGGTCCCTCACCGGGACAGTTTACGAGCAGTACTTC. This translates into CASRSLTGTVYEQYF.

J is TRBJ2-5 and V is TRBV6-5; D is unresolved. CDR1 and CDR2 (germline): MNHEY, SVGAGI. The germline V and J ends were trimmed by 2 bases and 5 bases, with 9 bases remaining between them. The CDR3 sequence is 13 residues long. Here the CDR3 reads CASSYPFAETQYF. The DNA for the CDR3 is TGTGCCAGCAGTTACCCCTTCGCGGAGACCCAGTACTTC.

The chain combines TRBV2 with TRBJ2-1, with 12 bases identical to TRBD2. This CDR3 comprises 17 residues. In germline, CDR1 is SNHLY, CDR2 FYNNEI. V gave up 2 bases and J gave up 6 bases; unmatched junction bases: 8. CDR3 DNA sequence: TGTGCCAGCAGTGAACTAGCGGGAGGGTCCATCGGCAATGAGCAGTTCTTC. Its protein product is CASSELAGGSIGNEQFF.

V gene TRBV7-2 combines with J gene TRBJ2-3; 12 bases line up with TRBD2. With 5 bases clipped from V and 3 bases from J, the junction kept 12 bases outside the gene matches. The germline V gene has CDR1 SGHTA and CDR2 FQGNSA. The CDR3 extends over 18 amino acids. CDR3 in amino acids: CASSPRTSGIGFTDTQYF. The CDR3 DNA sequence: TGTGCCAGCAGCCCCCGGACTAGCGGGATTGGGTTTACAGATACGCAGTATTTT.

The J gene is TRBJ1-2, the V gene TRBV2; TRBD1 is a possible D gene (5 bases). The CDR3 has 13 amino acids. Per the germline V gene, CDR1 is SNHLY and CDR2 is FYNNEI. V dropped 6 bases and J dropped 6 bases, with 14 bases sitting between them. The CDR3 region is CASRARGVDGYTF. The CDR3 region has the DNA TGTGCCAGCAGGGCCCGAGGGGTAGATGGCTACACCTTC.

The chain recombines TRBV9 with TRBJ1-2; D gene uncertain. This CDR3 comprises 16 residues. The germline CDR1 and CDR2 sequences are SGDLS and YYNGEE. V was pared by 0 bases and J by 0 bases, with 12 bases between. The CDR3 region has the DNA TGTGCCAGCAGCGTAGACGAAGTCCCAGCTAACTATGGCTACACCTTC. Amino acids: CASSVDEVPANYGYTF.

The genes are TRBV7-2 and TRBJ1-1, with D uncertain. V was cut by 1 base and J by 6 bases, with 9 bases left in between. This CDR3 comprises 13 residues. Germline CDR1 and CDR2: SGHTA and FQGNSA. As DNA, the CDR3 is TGTGCCAGCAGCTTAGAAACAAACGCTGAAGCTTTCTTT. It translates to CASSLETNAEAFF.

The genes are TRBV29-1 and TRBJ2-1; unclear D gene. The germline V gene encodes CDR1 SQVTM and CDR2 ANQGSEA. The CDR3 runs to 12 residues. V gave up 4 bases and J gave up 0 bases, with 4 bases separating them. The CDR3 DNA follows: TGCAGCGTTGGACCCTCCTACAATGAGCAGTTCTTC. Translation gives CSVGPSYNEQFF.

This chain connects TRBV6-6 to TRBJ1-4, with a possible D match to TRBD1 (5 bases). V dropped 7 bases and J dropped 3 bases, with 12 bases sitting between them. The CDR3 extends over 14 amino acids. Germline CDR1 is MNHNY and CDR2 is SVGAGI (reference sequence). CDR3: CASTGRDSNEKLFF. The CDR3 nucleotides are TGTGCCAGCACCGGCCGGGACTCTAATGAAAAACTGTTTTTT.

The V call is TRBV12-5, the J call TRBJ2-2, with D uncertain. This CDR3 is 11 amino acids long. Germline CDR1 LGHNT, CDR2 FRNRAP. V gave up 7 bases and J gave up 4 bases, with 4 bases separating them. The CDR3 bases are TGTGCTAGTGCCCCCACCGGGGAGCTGTTTTTT. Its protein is CASAPTGELFF.

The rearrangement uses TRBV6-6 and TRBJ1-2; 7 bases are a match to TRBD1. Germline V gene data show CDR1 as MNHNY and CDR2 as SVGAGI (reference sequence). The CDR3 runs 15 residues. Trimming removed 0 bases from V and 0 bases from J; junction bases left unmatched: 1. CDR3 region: CASSYSTGTNYGYTF. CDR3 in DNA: TGTGCCAGCAGTTACTCGACAGGGACTAACTATGGCTACACCTTC.

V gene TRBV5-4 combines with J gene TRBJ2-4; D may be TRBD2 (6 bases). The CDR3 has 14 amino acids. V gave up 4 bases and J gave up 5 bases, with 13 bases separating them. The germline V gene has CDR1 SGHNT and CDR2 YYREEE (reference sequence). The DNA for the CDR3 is TGTGCCAGCAGCCAGAGGGGCGGGGAAAACATTCAGTACTTC. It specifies CASSQRGGENIQYF.

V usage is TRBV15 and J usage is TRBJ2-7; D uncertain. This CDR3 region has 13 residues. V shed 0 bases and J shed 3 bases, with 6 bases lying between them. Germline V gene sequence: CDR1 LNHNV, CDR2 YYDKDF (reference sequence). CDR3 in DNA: TGTGCCACCAGCAGAGATATGAGCTACGAGCAGTACTTC. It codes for CATSRDMSYEQYF.

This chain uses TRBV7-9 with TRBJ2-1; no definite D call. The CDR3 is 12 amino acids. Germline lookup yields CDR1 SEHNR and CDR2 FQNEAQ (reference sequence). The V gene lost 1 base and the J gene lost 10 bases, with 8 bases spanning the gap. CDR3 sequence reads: CASSLVPREQFF. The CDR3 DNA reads TGTGCCAGCAGCTTAGTTCCCAGGGAGCAGTTCTTC. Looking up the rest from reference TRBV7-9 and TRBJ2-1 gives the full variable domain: DTGVSQNPRHKITKRGQNVTFRCDPISEHNRLYWYRQTLGQGPEFLTYFQNEAQLEKSRLLSDRFSAERPKGSFSTLEIQRTEQGDSAMYLCASSLVPREQFFGPGTRLTVL.

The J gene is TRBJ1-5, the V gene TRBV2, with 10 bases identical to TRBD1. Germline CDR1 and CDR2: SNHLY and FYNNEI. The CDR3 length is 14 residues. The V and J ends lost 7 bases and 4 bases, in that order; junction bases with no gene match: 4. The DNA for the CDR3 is TGTGCCAGCATGTCGGACAGGGGGAATCAGCCCCAGCATTTT. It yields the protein CASMSDRGNQPQHF.

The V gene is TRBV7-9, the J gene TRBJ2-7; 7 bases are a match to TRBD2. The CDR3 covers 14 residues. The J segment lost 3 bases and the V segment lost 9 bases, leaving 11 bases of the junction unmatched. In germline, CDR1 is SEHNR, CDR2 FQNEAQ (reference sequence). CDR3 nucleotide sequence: TGTGCCAGAAGCATAAGCGGGACCAACTACGAGCAGTACTTC. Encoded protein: CARSISGTNYEQYF. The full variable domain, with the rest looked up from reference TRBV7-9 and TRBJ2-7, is DTGVSQNPRHKITKRGQNVTFRCDPISEHNRLYWYRQTLGQGPEFLTYFQNEAQLEKSRLLSDRFSAERPKGSFSTLEIQRTEQGDSAMYLCARSISGTNYEQYFGPGTRLTVT.

CDR3 sequence: CASSLEGIQPQHF. The CDR3 DNA follows: TGTGCCAGCAGCTTAGAGGGAATTCAGCCCCAGCATTTT. V is TRBV11-2 and J is TRBJ1-5; D is unclear. V was clipped by 0 bases and J by 6 bases, with 6 bases between them. The germline CDR1 and CDR2 sequences are SGHAT and FQNNGV. This CDR3 is 13 amino acids long.

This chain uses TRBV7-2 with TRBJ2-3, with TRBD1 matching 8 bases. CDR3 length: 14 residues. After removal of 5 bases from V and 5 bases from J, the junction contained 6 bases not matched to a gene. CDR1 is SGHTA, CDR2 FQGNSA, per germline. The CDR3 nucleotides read TGTGCCAGCAGCCTCAGGGGGCCGGGAGATACGCAGTATTTT. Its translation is CASSLRGPGDTQYF.

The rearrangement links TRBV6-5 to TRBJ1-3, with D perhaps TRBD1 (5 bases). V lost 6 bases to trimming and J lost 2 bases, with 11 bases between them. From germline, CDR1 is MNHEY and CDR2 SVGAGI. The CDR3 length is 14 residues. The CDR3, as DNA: TGTGCCAGCAGGCCAGACAGAGCTGGAAACACCATATATTTT. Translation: CASRPDRAGNTIYF.

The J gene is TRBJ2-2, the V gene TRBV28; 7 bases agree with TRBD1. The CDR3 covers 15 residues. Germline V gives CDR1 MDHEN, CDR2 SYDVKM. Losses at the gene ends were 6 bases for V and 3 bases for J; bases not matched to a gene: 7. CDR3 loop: CASRPTGVDTGELFF. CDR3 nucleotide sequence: TGTGCCAGCAGGCCCACAGGGGTCGACACCGGGGAGCTGTTTTTT.

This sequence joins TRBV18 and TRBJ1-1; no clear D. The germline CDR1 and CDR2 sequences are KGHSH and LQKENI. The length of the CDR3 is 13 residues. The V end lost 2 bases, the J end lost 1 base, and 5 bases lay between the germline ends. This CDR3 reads CASSPLPNTEAFF. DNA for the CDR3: TGTGCCAGCTCACCATTGCCGAACACTGAAGCTTTCTTT.

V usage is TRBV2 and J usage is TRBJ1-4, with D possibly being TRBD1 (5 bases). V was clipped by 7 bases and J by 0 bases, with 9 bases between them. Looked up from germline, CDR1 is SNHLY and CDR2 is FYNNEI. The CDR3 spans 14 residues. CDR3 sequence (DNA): TGTGCCAGCAACCAGGGTGCAACTAATGAAAAACTGTTTTTT. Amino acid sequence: CASNQGATNEKLFF.

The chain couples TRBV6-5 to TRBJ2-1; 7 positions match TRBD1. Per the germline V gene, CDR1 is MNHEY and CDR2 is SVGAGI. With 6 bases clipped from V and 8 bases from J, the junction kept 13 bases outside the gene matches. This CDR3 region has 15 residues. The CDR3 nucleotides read TGTGCCAGCAGCGCATTAAGACAGGGCGCAGATGAGCAGTTCTTC. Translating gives CASSALRQGADEQFF.

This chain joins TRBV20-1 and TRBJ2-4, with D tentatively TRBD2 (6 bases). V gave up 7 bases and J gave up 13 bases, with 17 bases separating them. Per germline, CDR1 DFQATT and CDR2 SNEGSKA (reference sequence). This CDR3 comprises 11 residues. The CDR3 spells CSVIPGGEQYF. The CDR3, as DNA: TGCAGTGTCATCCCCGGGGGTGAGCAGTACTTC.